This TCR delta chain was identified during a study of Vδ1+ human thymocytes. With regard to this clone: The antigen is not known.

Germline V gene lookup returns CDR1 TSWWSYY and CDR2 QGS. Germline trimming cut 7 bases from V and 0 bases from J; bases unmatched to any gene: 17. The CDR3 sequence is 20 residues long. General study results and limits: In the thymus, TRG and TRD repertoires looked highly polyclonal with Gaussian CDR3 lengths.

The sorted cells were CD3+ Vdelta1+ Vdelta2- thymocytes from alphabeta-depleted thymus. Purity of the sorted Vdelta1+ thymocytes ranged from roughly 98% to 99.6%. Sequences come from RNA converted to cDNA by reverse transcription. Pooled V-gene forward primers with one constant-region reverse primer generated the CDR3 amplicons by multiplex PCR. TCRdb reran clone calling via CATT on the multiplex PCR reads. The table includes about 55,000 delta-chain clones, about 15% detected once. Sequenced: Vdelta1+ gamma-delta thymocytes from the thymus. Stated subset: FACS-sorted CD3+ TCRalphabeta- TCRVdelta1+ TCRVdelta2- thymocytes. This sequence joins TRDV1 and TRDJ1; 13 nucleotides align to TRDD3. The clonotype comes from a boy younger than two who had congenital heart surgery. The CDR3 spells CALAFLRRHWGIRDTDKLIF. The CDR3 DNA reads as TGTGCTCTTGCTTTCCTACGACGACACTGGGGGATACGGGACACCGATAAACTCATCTTT.